Following are 29 T cell receptor beta chains from one sample sequenced in a study of blood T cell repertoires in COVID-19 (TCRdb year 2020). Library preparation was by the immunoSEQ multiplex PCR assay. Here the immuneACCESS table is served through TCRdb, limited to in-frame sequences with V and J called. Missing clones are a known gap in these copies; in checked studies unresolved V genes cover under half, and the rest lacks a known reason. The sample contains 250,000 to 350,000 clones, around 89% of them found a single time. The top ten clones comprise 2% to 2.5% of the sample. Sequencing used PBMCs or T cells enriched from blood (not recorded which). These receptors came from a young woman who had recovered from COVID-19.

This sequence joins TRBV6-5 and TRBJ2-3, with 8 bases aligning to TRBD1. The CDR3 spans 15 residues. CDR1 and CDR2 from the germline V gene are MNHEY and SVGAGI. J gave up 1 base and V 6 bases, and 6 bases lay outside the gene matches. CDR3 amino acids: CASSGQGKGTDTQYF. DNA of the CDR3: TGTGCCAGCAGCGGACAGGGAAAGGGCACAGATACGCAGTATTTT.

The chain uses TRBV5-6 and TRBJ1-1; D is perhaps TRBD1 (6 bases). CDR3 length equals 13 residues. Germline V lookup: CDR1 SGHDT, CDR2 YYEEEE. Trimming removed 0 bases from V and 6 bases from J, with 9 bases in between. DNA of the CDR3: TGTGCCAGCAGCTTGGAGGGGGTCTCTGAAGCTTTCTTT. Residues: CASSLEGVSEAFF.

The CDR3 here is CASSLGQGKAGELFF. In DNA form, the CDR3 reads TGCGCCAGCAGCTTGGGGCAGGGAAAGGCCGGGGAGCTGTTTTTT. This chain links TRBV5-1 with TRBJ2-2, with D tentatively TRBD1 (5 bases). CDR3 length: 15 amino acids. The germline V gene has CDR1 SGHRS and CDR2 YFSETQ. Trimming cost V 0 bases and J 6 bases, with 12 bases left between them.

The rearrangement uses TRBV5-8 and TRBJ1-4, with D possibly TRBD1 on 6 matching bases. Germline lookup yields CDR1 SGHTS and CDR2 YDEGEE. Trimming removed 1 base at V and 7 bases at J, with 14 bases between. The CDR3 is made up of 15 amino acids. The CDR3 here is CASSLLGAGGEKLFF. The CDR3 DNA reads TGTGCCAGCAGCTTGTTGGGGGCGGGAGGTGAAAAACTGTTTTTT.

CDR3 DNA sequence: TGTGCCATCAGTGAAACAGGGGAGGCCGGGGAGCTGTTTTTT. This codes for CAISETGEAGELFF. This chain links TRBV10-3 with TRBJ2-2, with D maybe TRBD1 (7 bases). Germline CDR1 reads ENHRY; CDR2 reads SYGVKD. Trimming left V 3 bases short and J 6 bases short, with 11 bases between. The CDR3 is 14 amino acids.

About this clone itself: Mismatch with germline at one junction end may stem from a read error. J is TRBJ2-7 and V is TRBV19; possible D gene TRBD2, 5 bases. The CDR3 covers 12 residues. Germline assignment: CDR1 LNHDA and CDR2 SQIVND (reference sequence). The DNA for the CDR3 is TGTGCCAGTAGTATAGTAGGAGGAGATTCTCACTTC. This gives the protein CASSIVGGDSHF.

The V gene is TRBV5-6, the J gene TRBJ1-4; D possibly corresponds to TRBD1 (5 bases). Germline CDR1 reads SGHDT; CDR2 reads YYEEEE. Trimming took off 3 bases at V and 3 bases at J, with 12 bases between the two ends. The CDR3 sequence is 15 residues long. For the CDR3, the DNA is TGTGCCAGCAGCTCGGGACCGGGAGCTAATGAAAAACTGTTTTTT. This codes for CASSSGPGANEKLFF.

This chain joins TRBV5-1 and TRBJ2-5; 7 bases map to TRBD1. J lost 1 base, V lost 3 bases, and 3 bases had no gene match. Germline CDR1 and CDR2: SGHRS and YFSETQ. The CDR3 loop spans 14 amino acids. CDR3 in DNA: TGCGCCAGCAGCTCGGGACAGCCCCAAGAGACCCAGTACTTC. Amino acids: CASSSGQPQETQYF.

The chain couples TRBV2 to TRBJ1-4; D gene ambiguous. Germline CDR1 and CDR2: SNHLY and FYNNEI. There are 13 residues in the CDR3. Trimming shortened V by 6 bases and J by 4 bases, and 9 bases separated the two germline ends. The CDR3 reads CASRGDRNEKLFF. The DNA for the CDR3 is TGTGCCAGCAGGGGAGACCGTAATGAAAAACTGTTTTTT.

This chain joins TRBV3-1 (or the pseudogene TRBV3-2) and TRBJ2-1; possibly TRBD2 for D (5 bases). CDR1 is LGHDT, CDR2 YNNKEL, per germline (reference sequence). The CDR3 consists of 15 residues. V shed 0 bases and J shed 8 bases, with 14 bases lying between them. CDR3 coding DNA: TGTGCCAGCAGCCAAGATGGCCATGCGCGGGATGAGCAGTTCTTC. This encodes CASSQDGHARDEQFF.

The chain links TRBV2 to TRBJ1-3, with a tentative D call TRBD1 (6 bases). Per germline, CDR1 SNHLY and CDR2 FYNNEI. The CDR3 is made up of 15 amino acids. V was shortened by 6 bases and J by 4 bases, with 16 bases between the two germline ends. This CDR3 reads CASSPTGFGGNTIYF. The CDR3 nucleotides are TGTGCCAGCAGCCCTACAGGGTTTGGAGGAAACACCATATATTTT.

This chain uses TRBV7-9 with TRBJ2-7; D may be TRBD2 (5 bases). This CDR3 has 12 residues. The V gene lost 6 bases and the J gene lost 4 bases, with 10 bases spanning the gap. The V gene's germline CDR1 is SEHNR and CDR2 FQNEAQ (reference sequence). In nucleotides, the CDR3 is TGTGCCAGCAGTACTAGTGGTTACGAGCAGTACTTC. As protein: CASSTSGYEQYF.

This clone occurred a few times. This chain connects TRBV6-1 to TRBJ1-6, with 8 bases aligning to TRBD1. This CDR3 region has 17 residues. Looked up from germline, CDR1 is MNHNS and CDR2 is SASEGT. Losses at the gene ends were 7 bases for V and 6 bases for J; bases not matched to a gene: 14. CDR3 sequence: CASTDYTGTGVNSPLHF. CDR3 in DNA: TGTGCCAGCACTGATTATACCGGGACAGGAGTTAATTCACCCCTCCACTTT.

Points on this clone: Germline and junction disagree at one end, which may indicate a read error. The chain combines TRBV6-5 with TRBJ2-7, with 9 bases fitting TRBD1. CDR3 length equals 15 residues. From germline, CDR1 is MNHEY and CDR2 SVGAGI. The CDR3 reads CASSYEGTGSSEQYF. The CDR3 DNA sequence: TGTGCCAGCAGTTACGAAGGGACAGGGTCCTCCGAGCAGTACTTC.

The chain joins TRBV28 to TRBJ1-5, with a weak D call TRBD1 (5 bases). CDR1 is MDHEN, CDR2 SYDVKM, per germline. The CDR3 contains 14 residues. Trimming removed 2 bases from V and 5 bases from J, with 10 bases in between. The CDR3 bases are TGTGCCAGCAGTTTAAGGAGGGGATATCAGCCCCAGCATTTT. It codes for CASSLRRGYQPQHF.

The V and J genes are TRBV18 and TRBJ2-5; 12 bases map to TRBD2. This CDR3 comprises 16 residues. CDR1 and CDR2 from the germline V gene are KGHSH and LQKENI. With 3 bases clipped from V and 9 bases from J, the junction kept 11 bases outside the gene matches. CDR3 bases: TGTGCCAGCTCACCTTGGACTAGCGGGGCCTCGTCGGCCCAGTACTTC. It is translated as CASSPWTSGASSAQYF.

The gene calls are TRBV12-3 or TRBV12-4 and TRBJ1-2; D unresolved. The length of the CDR3 is 13 residues. V was clipped by 0 bases and J by 3 bases, with 5 bases between them. CDR3 coding DNA: TGTGCCAGCAGTTTAGCTCCAGACTATGGCTACACCTTC. The encoded protein is CASSLAPDYGYTF.

V usage is TRBV6-6 and J usage is TRBJ2-7, with TRBD1 matching 7 bases. V trimming: 6 bases; J trimming: 6 bases; junction bases outside the gene matches: 8. The CDR3 is 13 residues long. Germline CDR1 is MNHNY and CDR2 is SVGAGI (reference sequence). CDR3: CASRTGVVGEQYF. The CDR3 nucleotides are TGTGCCAGCAGAACAGGGGTAGTGGGCGAGCAGTACTTC.

The chain has TRBV28 and TRBJ1-5; D not resolved. CDR1 MDHEN and CDR2 SYDVKM come from the germline V gene. CDR3 length: 12 amino acids. V was cut by 4 bases and J by 7 bases, with 8 bases left in between. CDR3 loop: CASSSGSQPQHF. CDR3 in DNA: TGTGCCAGCAGTTCCGGTTCGCAGCCCCAGCATTTT.

V usage is TRBV11-2 and J usage is TRBJ2-3; D may be TRBD2 (7 bases). CDR3 length: 17 residues. V was cut by 5 bases and J by 0 bases, with 18 bases left in between. Per the germline V gene, CDR1 is SGHAT and CDR2 is FQNNGV. The DNA for the CDR3 is TGTGCCAGCAGCCAAGCGACGAGGGGGGGGAGCACAGATACGCAGTATTTT. Translation gives CASSQATRGGSTDTQYF.

The chain has TRBV10-3 and TRBJ2-1; D is perhaps TRBD1 (6 bases). This CDR3 spans 13 amino acids. The germline V gene has CDR1 ENHRY and CDR2 SYGVKD. Trimming pared 8 bases from V and 5 bases from J, leaving 13 bases between. The CDR3 sequence is CAIGRGWDNEQFF. CDR3 nucleotides: TGTGCCATCGGCAGGGGTTGGGACAATGAGCAGTTCTTC.

The chain employs TRBV15 and TRBJ1-2; 11 bases are a match to TRBD1. The germline V gene encodes CDR1 LNHNV and CDR2 YYDKDF (reference sequence). The CDR3 spans 15 residues. The junction had 4 bases not matched to a gene; V was cut back by 1 base and J by 6 bases. In nucleotides, the CDR3 is TGTGCCACCAGCAGAGGGAGGACAGGGGGCGATGGCTACACCTTC. Translated: CATSRGRTGGDGYTF.

This clone was picked up one time. The chain carries TRBV3-1 (or the pseudogene TRBV3-2) and TRBJ2-1; no reliable D call. Per germline, CDR1 LGHDT and CDR2 YNNKEL (reference sequence). The CDR3 is 14 amino acids. V dropped 4 bases and J dropped 8 bases, with 15 bases sitting between them. The CDR3 sequence: CASSLGSRKHEQFF. The CDR3 nucleotides read TGTGCCAGCAGCCTCGGTTCGAGGAAACATGAGCAGTTCTTC.

The chain combines TRBV6-5 with TRBJ2-1; 10 bases align to TRBD2. Germline trimming cut 10 bases from V and 4 bases from J; bases unmatched to any gene: 10. CDR1 is MNHEY, CDR2 SVGAGI, per germline. The CDR3 consists of 15 residues. The CDR3 loop reads CATPTTSGEYNEQFF. The CDR3 DNA sequence: TGTGCCACCCCTACTACTAGCGGGGAGTACAATGAGCAGTTCTTC.

CDR3 sequence reads: CASTFSGGDRETQYF. CDR3 in DNA: TGTGCCAGCACCTTCAGCGGGGGGGACAGAGAGACCCAGTACTTC. The chain employs TRBV9 and TRBJ2-5; 10 bases agree with TRBD2. The CDR3 spans 15 residues. In germline, CDR1 is SGDLS, CDR2 YYNGEE. J was trimmed by 4 bases and V by 6 bases; bases with no gene match: 9.

This chain uses TRBV10-1 with TRBJ2-7; TRBD1 is a possible D gene (6 bases). This CDR3 has 17 residues. Germline CDR1 is WNHNN and CDR2 is SYGVQD (reference sequence). Between the trimmed V and J ends, which lost 2 bases and 0 bases, there was a span of 17 bases. DNA for the CDR3: TGCGCCAGCAGTGAGAGGGTTAGGTGGGACACCTCCTACGAGCAGTACTTC. Its protein is CASSERVRWDTSYEQYF.

V gene TRBV11-2 combines with J gene TRBJ1-1; 7 bases are shared with TRBD1. This CDR3 is 14 amino acids long. Per germline, CDR1 SGHAT and CDR2 FQNNGV. V shed 2 bases and J 4 bases; nucleotides not matched to a gene: 4. The CDR3 nucleotides read TGTGCCAGCAGCTTAAGCAGGGGGAGCACTGAAGCTTTCTTT. Its translation is CASSLSRGSTEAFF.

The CDR3 region is CASSVEAGGYNEQFF. CDR3 DNA: TGTGCCAGCAGCGTAGAAGCGGGGGGTTACAATGAGCAGTTCTTC. The chain has TRBV9 and TRBJ2-1, with 9 positions matching TRBD2. Germline lookup yields CDR1 SGDLS and CDR2 YYNGEE. V lost 0 bases, J lost 4 bases, and 2 bases stayed unmatched. The CDR3 runs 15 residues.

The chain uses TRBV5-1 and TRBJ1-5; D is unresolved. This CDR3 comprises 15 residues. Trimming removed 0 bases at V and 0 bases at J, with 7 bases between. The germline V gene encodes CDR1 SGHRS and CDR2 YFSETQ. In nucleotides, the CDR3 is TGCGCCAGCAGCTTGGACGGAGATAGCAATCAGCCCCAGCATTTT. The encoded protein is CASSLDGDSNQPQHF.